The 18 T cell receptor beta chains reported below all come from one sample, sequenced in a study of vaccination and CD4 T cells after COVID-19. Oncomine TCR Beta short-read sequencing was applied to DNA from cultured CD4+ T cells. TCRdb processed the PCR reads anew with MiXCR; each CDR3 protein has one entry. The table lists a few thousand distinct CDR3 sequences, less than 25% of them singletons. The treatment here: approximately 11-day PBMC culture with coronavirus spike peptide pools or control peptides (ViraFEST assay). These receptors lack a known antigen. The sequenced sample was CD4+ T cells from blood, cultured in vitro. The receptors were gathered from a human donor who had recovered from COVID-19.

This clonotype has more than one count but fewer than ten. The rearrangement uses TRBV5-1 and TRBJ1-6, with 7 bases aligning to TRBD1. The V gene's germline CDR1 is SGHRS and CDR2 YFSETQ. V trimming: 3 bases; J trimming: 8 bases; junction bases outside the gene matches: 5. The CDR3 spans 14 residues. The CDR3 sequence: CASSSTGSDSPLHF. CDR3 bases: TGCGCCAGCAGCTCGACAGGGAGTGATTCACCCCTCCACTTT.

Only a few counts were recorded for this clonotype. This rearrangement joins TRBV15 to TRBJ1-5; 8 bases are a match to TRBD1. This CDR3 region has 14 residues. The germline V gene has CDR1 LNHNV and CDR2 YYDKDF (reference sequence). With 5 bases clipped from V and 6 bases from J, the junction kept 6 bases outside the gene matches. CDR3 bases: TGTGCCACCAGCCTTGACAGGGGAGTTCAGCCCCAGCATTTT. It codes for CATSLDRGVQPQHF.

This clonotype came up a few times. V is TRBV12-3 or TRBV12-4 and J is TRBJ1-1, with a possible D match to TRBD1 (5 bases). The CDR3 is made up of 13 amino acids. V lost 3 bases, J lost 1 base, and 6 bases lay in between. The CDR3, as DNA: TGTGCCAGCAGTTTTGGGGGGAACACTGAAGCTTTCTTT. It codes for CASSFGGNTEAFF.

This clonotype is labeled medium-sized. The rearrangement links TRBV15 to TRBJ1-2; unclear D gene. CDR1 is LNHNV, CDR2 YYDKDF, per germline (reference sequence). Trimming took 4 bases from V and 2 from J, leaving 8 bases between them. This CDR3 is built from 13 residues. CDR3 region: CATSTGGNYGYTF. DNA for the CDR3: TGTGCCACCAGCACCGGAGGGAACTATGGCTACACCTTC.

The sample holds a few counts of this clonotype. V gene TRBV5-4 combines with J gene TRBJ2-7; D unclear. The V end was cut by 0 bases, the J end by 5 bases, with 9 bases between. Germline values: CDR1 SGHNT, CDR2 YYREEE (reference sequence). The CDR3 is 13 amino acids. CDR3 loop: CASSLDFKDEQYF. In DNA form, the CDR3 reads TGTGCCAGCAGCTTGGACTTTAAGGACGAGCAGTACTTC.

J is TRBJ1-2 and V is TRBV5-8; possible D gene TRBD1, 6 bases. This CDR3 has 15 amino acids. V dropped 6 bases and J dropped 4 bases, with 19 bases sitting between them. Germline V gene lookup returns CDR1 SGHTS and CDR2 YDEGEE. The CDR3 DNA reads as TGTGCCAGCACCCTCCGCCCCGGGGGGCTCTATGGCTACACCTTC. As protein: CASTLRPGGLYGYTF. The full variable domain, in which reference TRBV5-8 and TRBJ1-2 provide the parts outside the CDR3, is EAGVTQSPTHLIKTRGQQATLRCSPISGHTSVYWYQQALGLGLQFLLWYDEGEERNRGNFPPRFSGRQFPNYSSELNVNALELEDSALYLCASTLRPGGLYGYTFGSGTRLTVV.

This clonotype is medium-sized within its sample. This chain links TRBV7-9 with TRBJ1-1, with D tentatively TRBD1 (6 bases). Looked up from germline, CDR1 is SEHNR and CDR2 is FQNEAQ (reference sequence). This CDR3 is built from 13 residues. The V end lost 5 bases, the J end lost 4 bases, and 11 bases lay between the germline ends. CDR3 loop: CASSVETGTEAFF. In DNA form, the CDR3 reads TGTGCCAGCAGCGTTGAGACAGGCACTGAAGCTTTCTTT.

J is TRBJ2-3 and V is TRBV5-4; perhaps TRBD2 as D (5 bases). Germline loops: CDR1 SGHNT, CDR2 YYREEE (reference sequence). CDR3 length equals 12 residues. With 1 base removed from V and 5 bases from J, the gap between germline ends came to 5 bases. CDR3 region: CASSLRGDTQYF. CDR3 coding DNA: TGTGCCAGCAGCTTGCGGGGAGATACGCAGTATTTT.

The CDR3 DNA reads TGTGCCAGCAGCCCGCGGGAGGGGAACACTGAAGCTTTCTTT. This encodes CASSPREGNTEAFF. The chain employs TRBV7-8 and TRBJ1-1; D unclear. The germline V and J ends were trimmed by 5 bases and 1 base, with 11 bases remaining between them. CDR3 length: 14 amino acids. Germline-derived CDR1 and CDR2 are SGHVS and FQNEAQ.

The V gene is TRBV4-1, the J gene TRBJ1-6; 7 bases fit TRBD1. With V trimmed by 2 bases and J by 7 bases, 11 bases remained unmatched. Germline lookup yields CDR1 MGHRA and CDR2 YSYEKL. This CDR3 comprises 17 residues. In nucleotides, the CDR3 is TGCGCCAGCAGCCAATTCCTATCGACAGGGACCAATTCACCCCTCCACTTT. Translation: CASSQFLSTGTNSPLHF.

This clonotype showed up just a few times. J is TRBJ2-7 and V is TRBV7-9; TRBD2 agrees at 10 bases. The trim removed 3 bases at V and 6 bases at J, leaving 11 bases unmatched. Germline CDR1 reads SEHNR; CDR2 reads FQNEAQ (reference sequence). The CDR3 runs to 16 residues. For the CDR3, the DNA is TGTGCCAGCAGCTTGGAGAGCGGGGGGGCCGATAGCGAGCAGTACTTC. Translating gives CASSLESGGADSEQYF.

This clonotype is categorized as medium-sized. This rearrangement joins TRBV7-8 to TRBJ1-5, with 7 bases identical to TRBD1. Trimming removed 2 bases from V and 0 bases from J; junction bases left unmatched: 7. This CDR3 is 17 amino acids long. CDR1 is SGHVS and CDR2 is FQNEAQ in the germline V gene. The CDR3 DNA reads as TGTGCCAGCAGCTTACAGCAGGGGGGATATAGCAATCAGCCCCAGCATTTT. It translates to CASSLQQGGYSNQPQHF.

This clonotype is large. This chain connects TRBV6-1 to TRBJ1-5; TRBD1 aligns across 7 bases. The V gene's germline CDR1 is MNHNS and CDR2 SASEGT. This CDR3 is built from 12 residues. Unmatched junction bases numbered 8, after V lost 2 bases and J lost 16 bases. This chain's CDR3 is CASSEPPTGNHF. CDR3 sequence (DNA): TGTGCCAGCAGTGAACCTCCGACAGGGAACCATTTT.

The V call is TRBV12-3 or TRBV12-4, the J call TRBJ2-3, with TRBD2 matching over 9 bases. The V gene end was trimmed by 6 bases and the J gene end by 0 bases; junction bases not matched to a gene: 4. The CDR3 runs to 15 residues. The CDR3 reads CASSPRGGSTDTQYF. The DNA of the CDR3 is TGTGCCAGCAGCCCGCGGGGGGGCAGCACAGATACGCAGTATTTT.

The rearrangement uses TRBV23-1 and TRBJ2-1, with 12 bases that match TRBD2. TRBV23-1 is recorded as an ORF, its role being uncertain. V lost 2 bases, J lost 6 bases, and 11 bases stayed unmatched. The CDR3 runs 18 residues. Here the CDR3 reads CASSQAPHGLAGTNEQFF. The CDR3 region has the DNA TGCGCCAGCAGTCAAGCACCGCATGGACTAGCGGGGACCAATGAGCAGTTCTTC.

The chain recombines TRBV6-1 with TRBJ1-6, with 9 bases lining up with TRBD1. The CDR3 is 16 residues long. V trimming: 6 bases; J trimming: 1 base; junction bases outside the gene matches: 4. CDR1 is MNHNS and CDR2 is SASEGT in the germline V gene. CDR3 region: CASSSGTGSYNSPLHF. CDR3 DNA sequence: TGTGCCAGCAGCTCCGGGACAGGGTCCTATAATTCACCCCTCCACTTT.

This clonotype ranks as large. CDR3 sequence reads: CASSRGVGDTEAFF. The CDR3, as DNA: TGTGCCAGCAGTCGTGGCGTAGGGGACACTGAAGCTTTCTTT. This chain uses TRBV6-1 with TRBJ1-1; tentative D call: TRBD1 (5 bases). The V gene's germline CDR1 is MNHNS and CDR2 SASEGT. V dropped 5 bases and J dropped 3 bases, with 13 bases sitting between them. This CDR3 comprises 14 residues.

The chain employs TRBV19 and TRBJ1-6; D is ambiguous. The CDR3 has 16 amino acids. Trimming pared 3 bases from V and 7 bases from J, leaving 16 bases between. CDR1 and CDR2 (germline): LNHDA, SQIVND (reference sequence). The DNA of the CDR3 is TGTGCCAGTAGTATTTCTTGGGCTTCTACAAATTCACCCCTCCACTTT. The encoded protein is CASSISWASTNSPLHF.